The 18 T cell receptor beta chains below all came from one sample that was sequenced in a study of cytomegalovirus exposure and HLA in healthy donors. PCR was performed using 60 Vbeta and 13 Jbeta primers. This table comes from immunoSEQ multiplex PCR, and its TCRdb copy is limited to in-frame clones, with some not included. This table holds 250,000 to 300,000 clones, 84% found once. The sequencing input was PBMCs. All receptors derive from a woman in her forties in good health and CMV-seropositive.

This clone was seen only a few times. The genes are TRBV13 and TRBJ2-1; D not resolved. This CDR3 comprises 16 residues. V lost 1 base, J lost 0 bases, and 10 bases lay in between. Germline lookup yields CDR1 PRHDT and CDR2 FYEKMQ (reference sequence). The CDR3 here is CASSLEGWSSYNEQFF. DNA for the CDR3: TGTGCCAGCAGCTTAGAAGGCTGGAGCTCCTACAATGAGCAGTTCTTC.

The chain uses TRBV5-1 and TRBJ2-7; 7 nucleotides agree with TRBD2. Germline CDR1 reads SGHRS; CDR2 reads YFSETQ. The CDR3 is 15 residues long. J lost 9 bases, V lost 2 bases, and 14 bases had no gene match. CDR3 amino acids: CASSLSGTPLPGQYF. CDR3 nucleotide sequence: TGCGCCAGCAGCTTAAGCGGGACCCCCCTCCCGGGGCAGTACTTC.

Only one count was recorded for this clone. CDR3 region: CSPREGDTQYF. The DNA of the CDR3 is TGCAGTCCGAGGGAAGGAGATACGCAGTATTTT. The chain has TRBV20-1 and TRBJ2-3, with D tentatively TRBD2 (5 bases). Trimming pared 8 bases from V and 5 bases from J, leaving 11 bases between. Germline V gene lookup returns CDR1 DFQATT and CDR2 SNEGSKA (reference sequence). CDR3 length: 11 residues.

J is TRBJ1-1 and V is TRBV6-6; 8 nucleotides line up with TRBD1. The CDR3 has 13 residues. Germline-derived CDR1 and CDR2 are MNHNY and SVGAGI (reference sequence). With 4 bases clipped from V and 4 bases from J, the junction kept 2 bases outside the gene matches. CDR3 residues: CASSFRGRTEAFF. Written as DNA, the CDR3 is TGTGCCAGCAGTTTCAGGGGGCGCACTGAAGCTTTCTTT.

This clone occurred a few times. V and J are TRBV28 and TRBJ1-2, with 8 bases fitting TRBD1. V was pared by 0 bases and J by 7 bases, with 4 bases of the junction left unmatched. Germline CDR1 MDHEN, CDR2 SYDVKM. CDR3 length: 14 amino acids. CDR3 protein: CASSLWAQGVGYTF. The CDR3, as DNA: TGTGCCAGCAGTTTATGGGCACAGGGGGTTGGCTACACCTTC.

The V gene is TRBV5-1, the J gene TRBJ2-1; D is possibly TRBD2 (6 bases). There are 15 residues in the CDR3. Trimming took 6 bases from V and 2 from J, leaving 15 bases between them. CDR1 and CDR2 (germline): SGHRS, YFSETQ. The CDR3 coding sequence is TGCGCCAGCACGATGGGCGGGGAGCCCTACAATGAGCAGTTCTTC. Translating gives CASTMGGEPYNEQFF.

The gene calls are TRBV19 and TRBJ1-1; no clear D. Trimming left V 5 bases short and J 5 bases short, with 12 bases between. This CDR3 spans 13 amino acids. From germline, CDR1 is LNHDA and CDR2 SQIVND (reference sequence). The CDR3 DNA reads as TGTGCCAGTAGTCCGTCAGCGGGGACTGAAGCTTTCTTT. This translates into CASSPSAGTEAFF. The full variable domain, completed using reference TRBV19 and TRBJ1-1, is DGGITQSPKYLFRKEGQNVTLSCEQNLNHDAMYWYRQDPGQGLRLIYYSQIVNDFQKGDIAEGYSVSREKKESFPLTVTSAQKNPTAFYLCASSPSAGTEAFFGQGTRLTVV.

The chain uses TRBV10-1 and TRBJ2-7, with 8 bases identical to TRBD2. The CDR3 totals 14 residues. Germline CDR1 reads WNHNN; CDR2 reads SYGVQD (reference sequence). V lost 10 bases to trimming and J lost 5 bases; unmatched junction nucleotides: 13. CDR3 amino acids: CAIPQEREIHEQYF. The CDR3 bases are TGCGCCATTCCTCAAGAGCGGGAGATCCACGAGCAGTACTTC.

This chain connects TRBV5-5 to TRBJ2-3; TRBD2 is a possible D gene (5 bases). Per the germline V gene, CDR1 is SGHKS and CDR2 is YYEKEE (reference sequence). The CDR3 has 14 amino acids. V was clipped by 3 bases and J by 2 bases, with 10 bases between them. The DNA for the CDR3 is TGTGCCAGCAGCTCGGACTCCTCCACAGATACGCAGTATTTT. Its protein is CASSSDSSTDTQYF. Full variable domain (missing parts from reference TRBV5-5 and TRBJ2-3): DAGVTQSPTHLIKTRGQQVTLRCSPISGHKSVSWYQQVLGQGPQFIFQYYEKEERGRGNFPDRFSARQFPNYSSELNVNALLLGDSALYLCASSSDSSTDTQYFGPGTRLTVL.

This chain links TRBV5-1 with TRBJ2-5, with TRBD2 as a possible D gene (5 bases). Germline V gene lookup returns CDR1 SGHRS and CDR2 YFSETQ. The length of the CDR3 is 14 residues. Between the trimmed V and J ends, which lost 0 bases and 7 bases, there was a span of 13 bases. The CDR3 reads CASSLAAGPSTQYF. CDR3 in DNA: TGCGCCAGCAGCTTGGCGGCGGGTCCGTCGACCCAGTACTTC.

The gene calls are TRBV6-5 and TRBJ1-1, with unresolved D. Trimming cost V 0 bases and J 6 bases, with 11 bases left between them. The CDR3 is made up of 14 amino acids. CDR1 is MNHEY, CDR2 SVGAGI, per germline. CDR3 coding DNA: TGTGCCAGCAGTTACTCGAGGAGGCCTGCTGAAGCTTTCTTT. Translating gives CASSYSRRPAEAFF.

The chain couples TRBV10-3 to TRBJ2-7; 13 nucleotides line up with TRBD2. The CDR3 is made up of 14 amino acids. With 10 bases clipped from V and 6 bases from J, the junction kept 9 bases outside the gene matches. CDR1 and CDR2 from the germline V gene are ENHRY and SYGVKD. The CDR3 DNA follows: TGTGCCAGCGGACTAGCGGGAGACATTCCCGAGCAGTACTTC. It specifies CASGLAGDIPEQYF.

The chain carries TRBV29-1 and TRBJ2-3; 8 nucleotides agree with TRBD2. V lost 3 bases, J lost 3 bases, and 5 bases stayed unmatched. Germline assignment: CDR1 SQVTM and CDR2 ANQGSEA. The CDR3 is 14 residues long. The CDR3 loop reads CSVDSSGGTDTQYF. CDR3 nucleotide sequence: TGCAGCGTTGACTCTTCGGGAGGGACAGATACGCAGTATTTT.

V and J are TRBV5-1 and TRBJ1-2; D may be TRBD1 (6 bases). Germline V lookup: CDR1 SGHRS, CDR2 YFSETQ. CDR3 length: 16 residues. Between the trimmed V and J ends, which lost 0 bases and 4 bases, there was a span of 16 bases. CDR3 sequence (DNA): TGCGCCAGCAGCTTGGGTACAGGGACGGGGGGCTATGGCTACACCTTC. It encodes CASSLGTGTGGYGYTF.

V gene TRBV7-9 combines with J gene TRBJ2-1, with 11 bases aligning to TRBD2. The CDR3 length is 15 residues. V shed 4 bases and J 5 bases; nucleotides not matched to a gene: 4. Germline V lookup: CDR1 SEHNR, CDR2 FQNEAQ (reference sequence). Here the CDR3 reads CASSWGLADNNEQFF. The CDR3 bases are TGTGCCAGCAGCTGGGGACTAGCGGATAACAATGAGCAGTTCTTC.

The chain combines TRBV18 with TRBJ1-1, with 9 bases identical to TRBD1. The ends lost 4 bases at V and 4 bases at J; junction bases unmatched: 4. Germline V gene sequence: CDR1 KGHSH, CDR2 LQKENI. The CDR3 is 14 amino acids. The DNA for the CDR3 is TGTGCCAGCTCACAGGGACAGGGATCCACTGAAGCTTTCTTT. Its protein product is CASSQGQGSTEAFF. Full variable domain (remainder filled in from reference TRBV18 and TRBJ1-1): NAGVMQNPRHLVRRRGQEARLRCSPMKGHSHVYWYRQLPEEGLKFMVYLQKENIIDESGMPKERFSAEFPKEGPSILRIQQVVRGDSAAYFCASSQGQGSTEAFFGQGTRLTVV.

V and J are TRBV19 and TRBJ2-7; perhaps TRBD2 as D (6 bases). Germline V lookup: CDR1 LNHDA, CDR2 SQIVND (reference sequence). The CDR3 length is 14 residues. V shed 5 bases and J shed 2 bases, with 13 bases lying between them. The CDR3 DNA is TGTGCCAGTAGTGCAATAGCGGAAACCTACGAGCAGTACTTC. It translates to CASSAIAETYEQYF.

V and J are TRBV4-2 and TRBJ2-2; TRBD2 might be the D (6 bases). CDR1 is LGHNA, CDR2 YNFKEQ, per germline. Trimming took 4 bases from V and 0 from J, leaving 12 bases between them. The CDR3 totals 16 residues. As DNA, the CDR3 is TGTGCCAGCAGCCTCAACGGGGGTTCGAACACCGGGGAGCTGTTTTTT. Its protein product is CASSLNGGSNTGELFF.